This T cell receptor (beta chain) was profiled in a study of blood T cell repertoires in COVID-19. This clone was recorded a few times. The V gene lost 0 bases and the J gene lost 1 base, with 13 bases spanning the gap. The CDR3 length is 16 residues. Germline-derived CDR1 and CDR2 are MNHEY and SMNVEV (reference sequence). In the original analysis: Nucleated cell number was recorded as an estimate derived from reference gene primer amplification. TCRdb's table, derived via immunoSEQ multiplex PCR, lists solely in-frame clones and lacks some. V, J and clone size were drawn from that table, and D and trimming were deduced from the DNA. The sample carries roughly 160,000 clones, more than 70% recorded once.

The sequenced sample consisted of peripheral blood. The V call is TRBV27, the J call TRBJ2-7; D possibly corresponds to TRBD1 (6 bases). The sequence came from a man aged 18 to 29 with active or convalescent COVID-19. The CDR3, as DNA: TGTGCCAGCAGTTTATCCGTTTCGGACAGTTCCTACGAGCAGTACTTC. Translated: CASSLSVSDSSYEQYF.